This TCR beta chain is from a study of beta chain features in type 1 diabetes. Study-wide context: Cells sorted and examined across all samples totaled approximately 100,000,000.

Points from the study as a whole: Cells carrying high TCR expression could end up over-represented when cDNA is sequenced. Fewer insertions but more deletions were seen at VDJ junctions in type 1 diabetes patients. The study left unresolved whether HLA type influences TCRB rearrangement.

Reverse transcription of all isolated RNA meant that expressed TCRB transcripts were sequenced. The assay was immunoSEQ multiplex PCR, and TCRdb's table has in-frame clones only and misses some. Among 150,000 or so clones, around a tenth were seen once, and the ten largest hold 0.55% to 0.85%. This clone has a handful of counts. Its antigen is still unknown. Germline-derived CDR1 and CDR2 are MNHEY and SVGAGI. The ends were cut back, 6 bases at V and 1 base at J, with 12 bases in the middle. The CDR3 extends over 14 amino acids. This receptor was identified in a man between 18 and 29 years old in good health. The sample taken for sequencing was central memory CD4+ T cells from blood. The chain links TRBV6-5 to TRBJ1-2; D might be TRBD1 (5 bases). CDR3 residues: CASRSGRSNYGYTF. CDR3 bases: TGTGCCAGCAGATCAGGGAGGAGTAACTATGGCTACACCTTC.